This T cell receptor (beta chain) came from a study of technical replicates of blood from a handful of donors. TCRdb's table, derived via immunoSEQ multiplex PCR, lists solely in-frame clones and lacks some. This sample has 60,000 to 90,000 clones; roughly 92% occur once, and the top ten carry around 0.38%. The clonotype was recovered from a human donor in good health. The specimen sequenced was T cells isolated from PBMCs.

In nucleotides, the CDR3 is TGTGCCAGTAGTACGCGGCCACCGCCGCCCTACGAGCAGTACTTC. Translation: CASSTRPPPPYEQYF. The chain links TRBV19 to TRBJ2-7; D is unresolved. V was pared by 4 bases and J by 2 bases, with 15 bases between. The CDR3 length is 15 residues. CDR1 is LNHDA and CDR2 is SQIVND in the germline V gene (reference sequence). The full variable domain, in which reference TRBV19 and TRBJ2-7 provide the parts outside the CDR3, is DGGITQSPKYLFRKEGQNVTLSCEQNLNHDAMYWYRQDPGQGLRLIYYSQIVNDFQKGDIAEGYSVSREKKESFPLTVTSAQKNPTAFYLCASSTRPPPPYEQYFGPGTRLTVT.